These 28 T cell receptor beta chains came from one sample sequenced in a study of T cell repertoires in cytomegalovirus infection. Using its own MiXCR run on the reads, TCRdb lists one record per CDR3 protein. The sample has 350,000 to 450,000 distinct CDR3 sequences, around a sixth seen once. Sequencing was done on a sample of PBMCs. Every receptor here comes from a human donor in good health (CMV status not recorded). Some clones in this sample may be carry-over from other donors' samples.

This chain's CDR3 is CASTAVPLRSLYNEQFF. Written as DNA, the CDR3 is TGTGCCAGCACGGCGGTCCCTTTAAGGTCCCTCTACAATGAGCAGTTCTTC. The chain carries TRBV6-1 and TRBJ2-1; no clear D gene. V lost 7 bases to trimming and J lost 3 bases, with 22 bases between them. The V gene's germline CDR1 is MNHNS and CDR2 SASEGT. This CDR3 is 17 amino acids long.

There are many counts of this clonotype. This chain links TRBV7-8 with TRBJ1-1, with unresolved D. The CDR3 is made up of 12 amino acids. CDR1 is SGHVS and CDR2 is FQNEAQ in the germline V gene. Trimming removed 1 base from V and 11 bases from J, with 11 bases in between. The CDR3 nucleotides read TGTGCCAGCAGCTTAGGAGGCTGGGTGGCTTTCTTT. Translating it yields CASSLGGWVAFF.

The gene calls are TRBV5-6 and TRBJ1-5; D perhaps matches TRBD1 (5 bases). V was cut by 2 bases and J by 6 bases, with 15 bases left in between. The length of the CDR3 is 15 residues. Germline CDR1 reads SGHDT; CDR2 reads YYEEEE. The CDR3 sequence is CASSFWGTPLQPQHF. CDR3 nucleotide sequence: TGTGCCAGCAGCTTTTGGGGCACTCCCCTTCAGCCCCAGCATTTT.

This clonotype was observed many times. The CDR3 bases are TGTGCCAGCAGCCCCCAAATAGCGCAAGGCACAGATACGCAGTATTTT. Its protein is CASSPQIAQGTDTQYF. The chain joins TRBV11-2 to TRBJ2-3; the D gene is possibly TRBD2 (5 bases). Trimming pared 5 bases from V and 1 base from J, leaving 16 bases between. This CDR3 is built from 16 residues. Germline CDR1 reads SGHAT; CDR2 reads FQNNGV.

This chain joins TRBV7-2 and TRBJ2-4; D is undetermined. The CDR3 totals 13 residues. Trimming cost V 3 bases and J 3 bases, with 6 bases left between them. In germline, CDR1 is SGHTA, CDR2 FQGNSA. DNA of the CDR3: TGTGCCAGCAGCTTTATTGGCAAAAACATTCAGTACTTC. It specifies CASSFIGKNIQYF.

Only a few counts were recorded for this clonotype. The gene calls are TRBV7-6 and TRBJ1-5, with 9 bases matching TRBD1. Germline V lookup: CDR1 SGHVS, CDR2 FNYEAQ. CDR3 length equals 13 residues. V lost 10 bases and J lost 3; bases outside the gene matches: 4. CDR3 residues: CANAQGANQPQHF. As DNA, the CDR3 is TGTGCCAACGCACAGGGGGCCAATCAGCCCCAGCATTTT. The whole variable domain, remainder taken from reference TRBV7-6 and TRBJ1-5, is GAGVSQSPRYKVTKRGQDVALRCDPISGHVSLYWYRQALGQGPEFLTYFNYEAQQDKSGLPNDRFSAERPEGSISTLTIQRTEQRDSAMYRCANAQGANQPQHFGDGTRLSIL.

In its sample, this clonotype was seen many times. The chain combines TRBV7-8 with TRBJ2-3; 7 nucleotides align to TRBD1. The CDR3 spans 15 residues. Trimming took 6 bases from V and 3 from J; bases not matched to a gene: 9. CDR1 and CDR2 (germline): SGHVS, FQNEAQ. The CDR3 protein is CASRTRQGRTDTQYF. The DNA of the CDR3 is TGTGCCAGCAGAACCCGACAGGGACGAACAGATACGCAGTATTTT.

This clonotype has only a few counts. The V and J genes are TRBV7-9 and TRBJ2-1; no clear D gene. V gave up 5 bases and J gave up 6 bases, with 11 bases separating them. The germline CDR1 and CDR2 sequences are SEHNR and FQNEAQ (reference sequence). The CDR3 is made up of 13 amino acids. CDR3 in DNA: TGTGCCAGCAGCGGGCCCCCGTTCAATGAGCAGTTCTTC. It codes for CASSGPPFNEQFF.

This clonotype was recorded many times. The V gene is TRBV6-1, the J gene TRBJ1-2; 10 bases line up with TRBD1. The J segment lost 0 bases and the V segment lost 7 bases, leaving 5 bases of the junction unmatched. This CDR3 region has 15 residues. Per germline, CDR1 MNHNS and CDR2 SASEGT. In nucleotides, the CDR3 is TGTGCCAGCAAGGGGACAGGGGACACTAACTATGGCTACACCTTC. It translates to CASKGTGDTNYGYTF.

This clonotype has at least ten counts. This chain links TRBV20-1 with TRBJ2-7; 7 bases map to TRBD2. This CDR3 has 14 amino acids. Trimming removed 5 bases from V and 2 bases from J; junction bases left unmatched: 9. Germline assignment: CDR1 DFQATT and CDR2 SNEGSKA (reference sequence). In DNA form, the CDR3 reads TGCAGTGCTCCACCTAAGCGGGAACCCTACGAGCAGTACTTC. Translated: CSAPPKREPYEQYF.

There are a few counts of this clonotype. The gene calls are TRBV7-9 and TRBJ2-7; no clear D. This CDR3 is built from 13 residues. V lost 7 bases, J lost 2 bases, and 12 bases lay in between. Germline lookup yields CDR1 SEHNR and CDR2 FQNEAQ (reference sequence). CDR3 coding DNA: TGTGCCAGCACCGTGGGGAATGCCTACGAGCAGTACTTC. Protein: CASTVGNAYEQYF. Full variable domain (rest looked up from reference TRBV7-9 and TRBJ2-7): DTGVSQNPRHKITKRGQNVTFRCDPISEHNRLYWYRQTLGQGPEFLTYFQNEAQLEKSRLLSDRFSAERPKGSFSTLEIQRTEQGDSAMYLCASTVGNAYEQYFGPGTRLTVT.

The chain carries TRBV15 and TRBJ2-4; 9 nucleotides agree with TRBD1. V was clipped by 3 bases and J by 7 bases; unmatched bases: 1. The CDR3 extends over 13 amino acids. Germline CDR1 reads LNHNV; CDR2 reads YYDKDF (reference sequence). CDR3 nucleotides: TGTGCCACCAGCAGGACAGGGGGTAACATTCAGTACTTC. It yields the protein CATSRTGGNIQYF.

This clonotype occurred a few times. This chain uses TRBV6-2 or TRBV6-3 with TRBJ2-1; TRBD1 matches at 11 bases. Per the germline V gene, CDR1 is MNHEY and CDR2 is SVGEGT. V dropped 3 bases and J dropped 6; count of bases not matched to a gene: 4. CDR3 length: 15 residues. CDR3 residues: CASSYTGTGGNEQFF. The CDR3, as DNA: TGTGCCAGCAGTTATACCGGGACAGGGGGCAATGAGCAGTTCTTC.

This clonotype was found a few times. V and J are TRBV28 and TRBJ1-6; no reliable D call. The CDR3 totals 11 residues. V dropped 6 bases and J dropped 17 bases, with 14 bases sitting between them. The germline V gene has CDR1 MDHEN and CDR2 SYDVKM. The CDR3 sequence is CASSGPALFHF. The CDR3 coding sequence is TGTGCCAGCAGCGGCCCGGCGTTATTCCACTTT. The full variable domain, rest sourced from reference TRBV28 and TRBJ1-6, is DVKVTQSSRYLVKRTGEKVFLECVQDMDHENMFWYRQDPGLGLRLIYFSYDVKMKEKGDIPEGYSVSREKKERFSLILESASTNQTSMYLCASSGPALFHFGNGTRLTVT.

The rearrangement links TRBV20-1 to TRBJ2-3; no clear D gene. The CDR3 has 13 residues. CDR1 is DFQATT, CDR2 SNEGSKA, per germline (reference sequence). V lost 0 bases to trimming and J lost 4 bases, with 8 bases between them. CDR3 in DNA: TGCAGTGCTAGAGATAAGGTGGCAGATACGCAGTATTTT. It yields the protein CSARDKVADTQYF.

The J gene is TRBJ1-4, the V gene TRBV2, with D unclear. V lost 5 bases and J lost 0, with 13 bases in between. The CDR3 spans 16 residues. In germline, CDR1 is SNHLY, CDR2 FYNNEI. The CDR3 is CASSLRWFATNEKLFF. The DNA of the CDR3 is TGTGCCAGCAGTCTCAGGTGGTTCGCAACTAATGAAAAACTGTTTTTT.

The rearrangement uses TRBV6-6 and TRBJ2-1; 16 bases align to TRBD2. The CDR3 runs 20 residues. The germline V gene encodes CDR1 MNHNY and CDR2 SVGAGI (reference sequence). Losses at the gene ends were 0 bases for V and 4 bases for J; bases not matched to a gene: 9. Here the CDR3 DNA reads TGTGCCAGCAGTTACTCCACCTTGGGACTAGCGGGGGGGTTGTACAATGAGCAGTTCTTC. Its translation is CASSYSTLGLAGGLYNEQFF.

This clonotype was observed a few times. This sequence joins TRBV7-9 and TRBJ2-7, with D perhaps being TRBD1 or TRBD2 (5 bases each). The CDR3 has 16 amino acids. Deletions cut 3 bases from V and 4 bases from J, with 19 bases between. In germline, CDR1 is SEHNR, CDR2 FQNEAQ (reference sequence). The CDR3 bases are TGTGCCAGCAGCTTTCCCCGAGCTCAGGGCGGGTACGAGCAGTACTTC. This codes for CASSFPRAQGGYEQYF.

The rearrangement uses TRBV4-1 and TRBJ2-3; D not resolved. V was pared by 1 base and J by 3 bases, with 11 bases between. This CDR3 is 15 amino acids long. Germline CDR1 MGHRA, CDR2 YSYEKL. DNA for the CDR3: TGCGCCAGCAGCCAAGGGCAGGATGGGACAGATACGCAGTATTTT. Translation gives CASSQGQDGTDTQYF.

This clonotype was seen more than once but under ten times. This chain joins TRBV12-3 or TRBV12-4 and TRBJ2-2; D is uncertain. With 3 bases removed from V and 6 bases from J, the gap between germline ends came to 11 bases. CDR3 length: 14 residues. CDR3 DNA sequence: TGTGCCAGCAGTTTCGGCCAAGGCGCCGGGGAGCTGTTTTTT. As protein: CASSFGQGAGELFF.

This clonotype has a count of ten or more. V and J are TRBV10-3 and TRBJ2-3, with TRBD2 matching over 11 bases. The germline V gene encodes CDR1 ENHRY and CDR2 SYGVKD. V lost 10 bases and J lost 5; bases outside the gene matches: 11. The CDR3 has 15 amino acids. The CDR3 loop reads CATSLASGRRDTQYF. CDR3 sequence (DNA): TGTGCCACCTCACTGGCTAGCGGGAGGAGAGATACGCAGTATTTT.

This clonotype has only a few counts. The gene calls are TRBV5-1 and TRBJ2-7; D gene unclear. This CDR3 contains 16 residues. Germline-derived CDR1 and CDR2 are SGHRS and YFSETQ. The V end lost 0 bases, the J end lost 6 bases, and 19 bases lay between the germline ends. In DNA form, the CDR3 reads TGCGCCAGCAGCTTGGCCGTGACCGTCAGCCCCACCGAGCAGTACTTC. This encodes CASSLAVTVSPTEQYF.

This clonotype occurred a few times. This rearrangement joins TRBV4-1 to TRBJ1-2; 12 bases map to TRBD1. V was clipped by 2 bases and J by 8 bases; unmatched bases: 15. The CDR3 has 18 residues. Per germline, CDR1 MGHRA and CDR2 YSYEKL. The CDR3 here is CASSQRGTGGLGDGGYTF. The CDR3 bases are TGCGCCAGCAGCCAAAGGGGGACAGGGGGCCTTGGGGATGGCGGCTACACCTTC.

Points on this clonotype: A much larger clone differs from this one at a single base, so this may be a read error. Here the CDR3 reads CAGSPRAYGNTIYF. CDR3 in DNA: TGTGCCGGCAGCCCCCGAGCTTACGGAAACACCATATATTTT. The genes are TRBV7-2 and TRBJ1-3, with D unresolved. Per germline, CDR1 SGHTA and CDR2 FQGNSA. This CDR3 region has 14 residues.

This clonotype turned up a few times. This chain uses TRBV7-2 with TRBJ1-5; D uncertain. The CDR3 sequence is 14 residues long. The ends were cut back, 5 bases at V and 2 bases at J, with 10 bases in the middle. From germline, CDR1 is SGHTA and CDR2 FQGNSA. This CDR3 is CASSLESGNQPQHF. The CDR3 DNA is TGTGCCAGCAGCCTAGAATCGGGCAATCAGCCCCAGCATTTT.

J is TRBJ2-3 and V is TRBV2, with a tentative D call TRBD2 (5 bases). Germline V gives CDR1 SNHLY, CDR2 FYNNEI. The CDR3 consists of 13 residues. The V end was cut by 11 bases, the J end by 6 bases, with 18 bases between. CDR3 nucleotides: TGTGCCGGCGCGGAAGGACTCCTGGATACGCAGTATTTT. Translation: CAGAEGLLDTQYF.

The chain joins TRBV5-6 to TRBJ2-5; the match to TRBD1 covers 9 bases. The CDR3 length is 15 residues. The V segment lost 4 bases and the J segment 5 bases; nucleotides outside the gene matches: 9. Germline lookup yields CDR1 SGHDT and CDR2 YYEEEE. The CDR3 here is CASSPGTGRWETQYF. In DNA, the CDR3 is TGTGCCAGCAGCCCTGGGACAGGGAGGTGGGAGACCCAGTACTTC.

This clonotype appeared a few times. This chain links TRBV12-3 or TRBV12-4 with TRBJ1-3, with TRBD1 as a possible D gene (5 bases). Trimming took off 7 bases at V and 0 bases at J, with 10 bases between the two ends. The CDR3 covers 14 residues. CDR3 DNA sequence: TGTGCCAGCACCCCGGACATCTCTGGAAACACCATATATTTT. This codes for CASTPDISGNTIYF.